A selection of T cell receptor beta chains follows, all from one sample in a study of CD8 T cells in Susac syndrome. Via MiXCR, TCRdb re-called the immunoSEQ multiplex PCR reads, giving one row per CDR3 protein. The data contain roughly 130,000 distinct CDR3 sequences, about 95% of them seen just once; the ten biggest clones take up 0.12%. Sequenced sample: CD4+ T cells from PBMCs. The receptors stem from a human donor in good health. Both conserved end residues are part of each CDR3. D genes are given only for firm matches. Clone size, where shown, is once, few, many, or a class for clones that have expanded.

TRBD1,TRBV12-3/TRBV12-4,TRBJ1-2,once,TGTGCCAGCAGCAGAGACAGGGTGCGGGGCTACACCTTC,CASSRDRVRGYTF
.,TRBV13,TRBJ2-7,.,TGTGCCAGCAGCTTAGGCCCCGACAGTTACTACGAGCAGTACTTC,CASSLGPDSYYEQYF
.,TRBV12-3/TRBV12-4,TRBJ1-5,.,TGTGCCAGCAGTTCCTGGAGGGAGGGTATGGGTAATCAGCCCCAGCATTTT,CASSSWREGMGNQPQHF
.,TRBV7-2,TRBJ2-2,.,TGTGCCAGCAGCTTAGTGGGGCAAGGCGGGGAGCTGTTTTTT,CASSLVGQGGELFF
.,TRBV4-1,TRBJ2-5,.,TGCGCCAGCAGCCAAGCGGCGGGAGTCAGGGGAGAGACCCAGTACTTC,CASSQAAGVRGETQYF
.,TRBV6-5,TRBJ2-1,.,TGTGCCAGCAGTTACCGGGAATCCTACAATGAGCAGTTCTTC,CASSYRESYNEQFF
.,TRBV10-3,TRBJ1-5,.,TGTGCCATCAGTGAGTCGGAGGGTCACTACAATCAGCCCCAGCATTTT,CAISESEGHYNQPQHF
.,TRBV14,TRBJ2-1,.,TGTGCCAGCAGCCAAGTTTCTGAGCAGTTCTTC,CASSQVSEQFF
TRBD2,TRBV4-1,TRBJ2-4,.,TGCGCCAGCAGCCTTCACCAGTCTAGCGGGAGGGCCGGCAAAAACATTCAGTACTTC,CASSLHQSSGRAGKNIQYF
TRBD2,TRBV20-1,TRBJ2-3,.,TGCAGTGCTAGGCTAGCGGGAAGAGTAGATACGCAGTATTTT,CSARLAGRVDTQYF
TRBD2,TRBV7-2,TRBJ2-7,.,TGTGCCAGCAGCTTACTTAGGACTAGCGGGACCGAGCAGTACTTC,CASSLLRTSGTEQYF
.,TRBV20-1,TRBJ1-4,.,TGCAGTGCTAGTAGGGCAACTAATGAAAAACTGTTTTTT,CSASRATNEKLFF
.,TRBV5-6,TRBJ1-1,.,TGTGCCAGCTACCGGACGAGGACGGGTGAAGCTTTCTTT,CASYRTRTGEAFF
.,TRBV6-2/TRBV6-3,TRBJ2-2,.,TGTGCCACCGGAAAGGGTATTCTGAACACCGGGGAGCTGTTTTTT,CATGKGILNTGELFF
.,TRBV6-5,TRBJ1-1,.,TGTGCCAGCAGTCACCCCCCAGGGGTTGACACTGAAGCTTTCTTT,CASSHPPGVDTEAFF